These T cell receptor beta chains were read from a single sample in a study of blood T cells in healthy people across ages. TCRdb re-derived calls from the 5' RACE reads in MiXCR, one entry per CDR3 protein. This table holds 800,000 to 900,000 distinct CDR3 sequences, around 68% found once. The source material was blood. The receptors were gathered from a man aged 30-40 years in good health. Each CDR3 is given with its conserved first and last residue. A D gene is named only where the DNA matches it firmly. Clone sizes are given selectively: once, few, many, or a class where the clone is expanded.

V gene	clone size	J gene	D gene	CDR3 protein	CDR3 DNA
TRBV29-1	-	TRBJ2-7	-	CSVGLGAYRYEQYF	TGCAGCGTTGGGCTGGGGGCGTATCGGTACGAGCAGTACTTC
TRBV28	-	TRBJ2-1	TRBD2	CASSFRTSGSIDEQFF	TGTGCCAGCAGTTTCCGGACTAGCGGGAGTATTGATGAGCAGTTCTTC
TRBV13	-	TRBJ2-1	TRBD2	CASSLARSGRGGQNEQFF	TGTGCCAGCAGCTTAGCGAGGAGCGGGCGGGGGGGCCAAAATGAGCAGTTCTTC
TRBV11-1	few	TRBJ2-7	TRBD1	CASSWTTGSYEQYF	TGTGCCAGCAGCTGGACGACAGGGAGCTACGAGCAGTACTTC
TRBV28	-	TRBJ2-7	TRBD1	CASSFPLLRDRGPSASYEQYF	TGTGCCAGCAGTTTCCCGCTCTTACGGGACAGGGGACCCTCCGCCTCCTACGAGCAGTACTTC
TRBV4-2	few	TRBJ2-1	-	CATGRQYNEQFF	TGTGCCACCGGACGGCAATACAATGAGCAGTTCTTC
TRBV20-1	many	TRBJ2-1	TRBD2	CSARDGAGGPSYNEQFF	TGCAGTGCTAGAGATGGAGCGGGGGGACCCTCCTACAATGAGCAGTTCTTC
TRBV29-1	-	TRBJ2-5	-	CSVRVQETQYF	TGCAGCGTTAGAGTACAAGAGACCCAGTACTTC
TRBV13	-	TRBJ2-1	TRBD2	CASSPRERGAGYNEQFF	TGTGCCAGCAGCCCAAGGGAGCGGGGGGCCGGATACAATGAGCAGTTCTTC
TRBV7-2	-	TRBJ2-1	TRBD2	CASSLSGADYNEQFF	TGTGCCAGCAGCTTAAGCGGGGCGGACTACAATGAGCAGTTCTTC
TRBV29-1	-	TRBJ1-2	-	CSVGGTLNYGYTF	TGCAGCGTTGGAGGGACACTTAACTATGGCTACACCTTC
TRBV27	-	TRBJ2-1	TRBD2	CASSSSGRHNEQFF	TGTGCCAGCAGTTCTAGCGGGAGGCACAATGAGCAGTTCTTC
TRBV6-1	few	TRBJ2-1	TRBD2	CAHSDAGGGYNEQFF	TGTGCGCACTCAGACGCGGGGGGCGGGTACAATGAGCAGTTCTTC
TRBV12-3/TRBV12-4	-	TRBJ1-1	-	CASSFVAGGWEAFF	TGTGCCAGCAGTTTCGTCGCAGGCGGGTGGGAAGCTTTCTTT
TRBV29-1	few	TRBJ2-1	-	CSVEAGRDNEQFF	TGCAGCGTTGAAGCAGGGCGGGACAATGAGCAGTTCTTC
TRBV20-1	-	TRBJ2-3	TRBD2	CSATYPGLVGDTQYF	TGCAGTGCTACGTACCCGGGACTAGTAGGAGATACGCAGTATTTT
TRBV20-1	once	TRBJ1-2	-	CSAPRRPNYGYTF	TGCAGTGCTCCCCGCAGGCCTAACTATGGCTACACCTTC
TRBV10-3	-	TRBJ2-7	TRBD1	CAISEADRGSSYEQYF	TGTGCCATCAGTGAGGCGGACAGGGGATCTTCCTACGAGCAGTACTTC
TRBV29-1	-	TRBJ2-1	TRBD2	CSVGLAGVYNEQFF	TGCAGCGTGGGCCTAGCGGGGGTCTACAATGAGCAGTTCTTC
TRBV12-3/TRBV12-4	-	TRBJ2-2	TRBD2	CASSPSGTSMAGELFF	TGTGCCAGCAGTCCGTCCGGGACTAGCATGGCCGGGGAGCTGTTTTTT
TRBV6-6	-	TRBJ2-1	TRBD2	CASRGAGDYNEQFF	TGTGCCAGCCGCGGAGCGGGGGACTACAATGAGCAGTTCTTC
TRBV27	few	TRBJ2-5	-	CASSLYAGLETQYF	TGTGCCAGCAGTTTATACGCGGGTTTGGAGACCCAGTACTTC
TRBV6-5	-	TRBJ2-7	TRBD2	CASSYTPGLGSEQYF	TGTGCCAGCAGTTACACCCCGGGACTAGGTTCCGAGCAGTACTTC
TRBV4-2	-	TRBJ1-4	-	CASSQVGADNEKLFF	TGTGCCAGCAGCCAAGTGGGGGCGGATAATGAAAAACTGTTTTTT
TRBV6-5	-	TRBJ2-7	-	CASSYSLPQGPTTYEQYF	TGTGCCAGCAGTTACTCGCTCCCACAGGGCCCTACGACCTACGAGCAGTACTTC
TRBV28	-	TRBJ2-7	-	CASSSSGTVSYEQYF	TGTGCCAGCAGTTCTTCCGGGACGGTCTCCTACGAGCAGTACTTC
TRBV27	-	TRBJ1-2	-	CASSSVYLTGRPNYGYTF	TGTGCCAGCAGCTCAGTTTATCTTACAGGCCGTCCTAACTATGGCTACACCTTC
TRBV6-1	-	TRBJ2-2	TRBD2	CASTTSGNTGELFF	TGTGCCAGCACTACTAGCGGGAACACCGGGGAGCTGTTTTTT
TRBV20-1	-	TRBJ1-4	TRBD1	CSARPQPTGTDEKLFF	TGCAGTGCTAGACCCCAACCGACAGGGACAGATGAAAAACTGTTTTTT
TRBV5-1	-	TRBJ2-7	-	CASSPDGDLTYEQYF	TGCGCCAGCAGCCCGGATGGGGATTTGACCTACGAGCAGTACTTC
TRBV21-1	few	TRBJ1-1	-	CASSKARGERPTEAFF	TGTGCCAGCAGCAAAGCCCGGGGCGAACGCCCCACTGAAGCTTTCTTT